This T cell receptor (beta chain) was recorded in a study of OX40 agonist ivuxolimab in advanced cancers. Libraries were prepared by immunoSEQ multiplex PCR; TCRdb keeps only in-frame clonotypes and omits some of them. The table has 94,000 or so clones, 80% to 85% seen once; the top ten hold 1.1%. Unmatched junction bases numbered 5, after V lost 6 bases and J lost 0 bases. This CDR3 region has 15 residues. CDR1 is MNHNS, CDR2 SASEGT, per germline. The rearrangement uses TRBV6-1 and TRBJ1-5; 7 bases match TRBD1. The receptor's source is an adult with an advanced solid tumor such as melanoma, head and neck, liver or kidney cancer. The sequencing used CD4+ or CD8+ T cells sorted from blood, collected in a trial of the OX40 agonist ivuxolimab. Written as DNA, the CDR3 is TGTGCCAGCAGGGGGACAGCGTTTAGCAATCAGCCCCAGCATTTT. This codes for CASRGTAFSNQPQHF.